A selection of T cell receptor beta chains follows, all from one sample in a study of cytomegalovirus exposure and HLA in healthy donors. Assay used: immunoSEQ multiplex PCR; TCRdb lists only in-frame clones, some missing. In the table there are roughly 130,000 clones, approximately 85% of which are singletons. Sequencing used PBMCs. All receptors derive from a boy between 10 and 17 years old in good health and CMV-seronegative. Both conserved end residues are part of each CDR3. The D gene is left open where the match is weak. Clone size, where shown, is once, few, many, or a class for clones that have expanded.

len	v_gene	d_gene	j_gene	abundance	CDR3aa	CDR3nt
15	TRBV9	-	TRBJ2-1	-	CASSVEDTGRNEQFF	TGTGCCAGCAGCGTTGAGGACACAGGTCGCAATGAGCAGTTCTTC
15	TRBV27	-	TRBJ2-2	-	CASRQGSLNTGELFF	TGTGCCAGCAGGCAGGGGTCCCTGAACACCGGGGAGCTGTTTTTT
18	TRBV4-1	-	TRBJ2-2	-	CASSQDRGSSSNTGELFF	TGCGCCAGCAGCCAAGATAGAGGCAGTTCATCGAACACCGGGGAGCTGTTTTTT
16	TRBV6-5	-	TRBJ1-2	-	CASSYASGRGVGGYTF	TGTGCCAGCAGTTACGCTTCGGGCAGGGGCGTTGGTGGCTACACCTTC
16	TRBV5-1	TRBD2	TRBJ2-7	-	CASSLFTSVLGNEQYF	TGCGCCAGCAGCCTCTTCACTAGCGTTTTGGGTAACGAGCAGTACTTC
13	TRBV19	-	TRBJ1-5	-	CASSIEGGQPQHF	TGTGCCAGTAGTATTGAAGGGGGACAGCCCCAGCATTTT
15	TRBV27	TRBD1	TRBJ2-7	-	CASSFHGTASYEQYF	TGTGCCAGCAGTTTTCACGGGACAGCCTCCTACGAGCAGTACTTC
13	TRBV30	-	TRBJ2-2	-	CAWGAREAGELFF	TGTGCCTGGGGCGCCAGGGAGGCCGGGGAGCTGTTTTTT
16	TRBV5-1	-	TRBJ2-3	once	CASSFPEGGSTDTQYF	TGCGCCAGCAGCTTCCCTGAGGGCGGTAGCACAGATACGCAGTATTTT
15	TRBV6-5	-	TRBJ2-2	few	CASSSRGRLTGELFF	TGTGCCAGCAGTTCCAGGGGCCGGCTCACCGGGGAGCTGTTTTTT
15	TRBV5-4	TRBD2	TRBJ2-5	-	CASSLKLAGAETQYF	TGTGCCAGCAGCTTGAAACTAGCGGGAGCAGAGACCCAGTACTTC
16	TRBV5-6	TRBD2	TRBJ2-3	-	CASSLGLAGITDTQYF	TGTGCCAGCAGCTTAGGACTAGCGGGGATCACAGATACGCAGTATTTT